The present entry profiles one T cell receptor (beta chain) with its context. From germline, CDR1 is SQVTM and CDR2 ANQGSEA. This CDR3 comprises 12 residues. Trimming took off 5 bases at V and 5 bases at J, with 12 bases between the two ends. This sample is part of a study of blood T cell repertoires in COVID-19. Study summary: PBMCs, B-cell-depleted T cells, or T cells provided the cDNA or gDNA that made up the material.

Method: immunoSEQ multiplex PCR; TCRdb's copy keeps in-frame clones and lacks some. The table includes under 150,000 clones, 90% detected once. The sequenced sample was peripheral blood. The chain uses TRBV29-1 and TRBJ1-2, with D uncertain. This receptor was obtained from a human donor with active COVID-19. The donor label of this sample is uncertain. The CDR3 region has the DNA TGCAGCGTTTATGACATAATTTATGGCTACACCTTC. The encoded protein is CSVYDIIYGYTF. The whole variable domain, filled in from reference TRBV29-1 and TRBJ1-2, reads SAVISQKPSRDICQRGTSLTIQCQVDSQVTMMFWYRQQPGQSLTLIATANQGSEATYESGFVIDKFPISRPNLTFSTLTVSNMSPEDSSIYLCSVYDIIYGYTFGSGTRLTVV.